A single sample gave rise to the 14 T cell receptor beta chains below, sequenced in a study of blood T cell repertoires in COVID-19. Repertoires were generated with immunoSEQ multiplex PCR, while TCRdb's copy carries only in-frame clones and drops some. This table has about 260,000 clones, 88% appearing once. The sample consisted of peripheral blood. These receptors were collected from a woman between 65 and 79 years old with COVID-19, enrolled during active disease.

This chain connects TRBV5-1 to TRBJ1-1, with D possibly TRBD1 on 6 matching bases. The CDR3 extends over 14 amino acids. Trimming left V 4 bases short and J 1 base short, with 11 bases between. Germline-derived CDR1 and CDR2 are SGHRS and YFSETQ. The CDR3 region is CASSQGTANTEAFF. The CDR3 DNA follows: TGCGCCAGCAGCCAGGGGACGGCGAACACTGAAGCTTTCTTT. Full variable domain (remainder filled in from reference TRBV5-1 and TRBJ1-1): KAGVTQTPRYLIKTRGQQVTLSCSPISGHRSVSWYQQTPGQGLQFLFEYFSETQRNKGNFPGRFSGRQFSNSRSEMNVSTLELGDSALYLCASSQGTANTEAFFGQGTRLTVV.

This clone was recorded a few times. This chain uses TRBV3-1 (or the pseudogene TRBV3-2) with TRBJ2-7; 8 nucleotides align to TRBD1. Unmatched junction bases numbered 5, after V lost 5 bases and J lost 2 bases. Germline-derived CDR1 and CDR2 are LGHDT and YNNKEL (reference sequence). The length of the CDR3 is 14 residues. CDR3 in DNA: TGTGCCAGCAGCTCTCTGGACAGGGCCTACGAGCAGTACTTC. The encoded protein is CASSSLDRAYEQYF.

The V call is TRBV30, the J call TRBJ1-6, with TRBD1 matching over 11 bases. The CDR3 consists of 15 residues. Germline assignment: CDR1 GTSNPN and CDR2 SVGIG (reference sequence). Losses at the gene ends were 3 bases for V and 10 bases for J; bases not matched to a gene: 8. CDR3 loop: CAWRQPDRGLSPLHF. CDR3 sequence (DNA): TGTGCCTGGAGGCAACCGGACAGGGGGCTCTCACCCCTCCACTTT.

The V and J genes are TRBV2 and TRBJ2-3, with a possible D match to TRBD2 (5 bases). V was cut by 6 bases and J by 3 bases, with 19 bases left in between. The CDR3 extends over 16 amino acids. Germline CDR1 is SNHLY and CDR2 is FYNNEI. The CDR3 protein is CASRRSGGRNTDTQYF. The CDR3 nucleotides read TGTGCCAGCAGGAGGTCGGGCGGGCGGAATACAGATACGCAGTATTTT.

The chain links TRBV30 to TRBJ1-3, with D uncertain. Germline CDR1 and CDR2: GTSNPN and SVGIG (reference sequence). The CDR3 totals 15 residues. V was pared by 0 bases and J by 7 bases, with 16 bases between. The CDR3 bases are TGTGCCTGGAGTGTGGAATCGAATCACGGGAACACCATATATTTT. It yields the protein CAWSVESNHGNTIYF.

The chain employs TRBV7-5 and TRBJ1-5. TRBV7-5 is assigned pseudogene status. The CDR3 runs to 18 residues. The CDR3 region is CARSLGLLGLPRGEPQHF. The CDR3 nucleotides are TGTGCCAGAAGCTTAGGGTTATTGGGACTCCCGCGAGGGGAGCCCCAGCATTTT.

The V and J genes are TRBV4-1 and TRBJ2-5; 9 nucleotides line up with TRBD2. Germline CDR1 is MGHRA and CDR2 is YSYEKL. This CDR3 has 16 residues. V gave up 7 bases and J gave up 2 bases; unmatched junction bases: 11. CDR3 residues: CASKGLAGRGQETQYF. In nucleotides, the CDR3 is TGCGCCAGCAAGGGGCTAGCGGGACGTGGGCAAGAGACCCAGTACTTC.

This chain's CDR3 is CASSLELGGNQPQHF. In nucleotides, the CDR3 is TGTGCCAGCAGTCTTGAGTTAGGGGGCAATCAGCCCCAGCATTTT. This chain connects TRBV2 to TRBJ1-5, with D maybe TRBD1 (5 bases). Between the trimmed V and J ends, which lost 5 bases and 2 bases, there was a span of 13 bases. This CDR3 is built from 15 residues. Germline CDR1 reads SNHLY; CDR2 reads FYNNEI.

This chain joins TRBV28 and TRBJ2-7; 8 nucleotides align to TRBD1. CDR3 size: 15 residues. Germline V gene lookup returns CDR1 MDHEN and CDR2 SYDVKM. V lost 6 bases, J lost 5 bases, and 12 bases stayed unmatched. CDR3 coding DNA: TGTGCCAGCAGCCCTCCGGACAGGGAACGGAACGAGCAGTACTTC. It translates to CASSPPDRERNEQYF.

This clone has a handful of counts. V and J are TRBV3-1 (or the pseudogene TRBV3-2) and TRBJ1-2, with D maybe TRBD1 (5 bases). The CDR3 consists of 14 residues. Germline V gene lookup returns CDR1 LGHDT and CDR2 YNNKEL (reference sequence). The V end was cut by 4 bases, the J end by 7 bases, with 16 bases between. Here the CDR3 reads CASSRRSSGGGYTF. The CDR3 bases are TGTGCCAGCAGCCGTCGGTCCAGCGGGGGTGGCTACACCTTC.

V and J are TRBV2 and TRBJ1-6; D may be TRBD1 (6 bases). Germline CDR1 reads SNHLY; CDR2 reads FYNNEI. The CDR3 totals 15 residues. The ends were cut back, 7 bases at V and 10 bases at J, with 20 bases in the middle. The CDR3 loop is CASNGQLSLRSPLHF. For the CDR3, the DNA is TGTGCCAGCAATGGACAGCTTTCGCTTCGGTCACCCCTCCACTTT.

The CDR3 DNA is TGCAGCGTTGAGGATCAGAGAGGCTGGGAGACCCAGTACTTC. Protein: CSVEDQRGWETQYF. The chain recombines TRBV29-1 with TRBJ2-5; no definite D call. Trimming stripped 3 bases from V and 5 bases from J, with 16 bases between. The germline V gene encodes CDR1 SQVTM and CDR2 ANQGSEA. The length of the CDR3 is 14 residues.

The chain carries TRBV10-3 and TRBJ2-7; D gene uncertain. V was pared by 6 bases and J by 5 bases, with 8 bases between. Germline assignment: CDR1 ENHRY and CDR2 SYGVKD. CDR3 size: 11 residues. As DNA, the CDR3 is TGTGCCATCAGGGGCGCCGACGAGCAGTACTTC. This codes for CAIRGADEQYF.

To note about this clone: One end of the junction fails to match germline, which may point to a read error. The rearrangement joins TRBV7-7 to TRBJ2-1; 10 nucleotides align to TRBD2. The CDR3 totals 19 residues. Germline loops: CDR1 SSHAT, CDR2 FNYEAQ (reference sequence). Here the CDR3 DNA reads TGTGCTAGCAGCTTATCCCTCTATAAGCGGGAGGGCCCTTACAATGAGCAGTTCTTC. The encoded protein is CASSLSLYKREGPYNEQFF.